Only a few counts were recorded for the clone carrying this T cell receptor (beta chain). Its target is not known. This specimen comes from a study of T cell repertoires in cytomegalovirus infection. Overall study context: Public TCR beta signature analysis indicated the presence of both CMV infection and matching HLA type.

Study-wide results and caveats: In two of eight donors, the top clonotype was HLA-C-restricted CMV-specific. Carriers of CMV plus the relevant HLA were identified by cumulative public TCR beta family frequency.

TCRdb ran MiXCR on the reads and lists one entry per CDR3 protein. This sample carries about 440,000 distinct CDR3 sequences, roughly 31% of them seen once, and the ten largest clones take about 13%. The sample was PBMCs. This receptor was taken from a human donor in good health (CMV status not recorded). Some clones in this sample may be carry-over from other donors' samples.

The CDR3 DNA reads as TGTGCCAGCAGTTACTCTTCCAGGGGGGCCACTGAAGCTTTCTTT. This gives the protein CASSYSSRGATEAFF. The V and J genes are TRBV6-2 or TRBV6-3 and TRBJ1-1; TRBD1 agrees at 7 bases. This CDR3 spans 15 amino acids. The germline V gene has CDR1 MNHEY and CDR2 SVGEGT. The V segment lost 0 bases and the J segment 4 bases; nucleotides outside the gene matches: 5.